This entry describes one T cell receptor beta chain. J gave up 8 bases and V 3 bases, and 9 bases lay outside the gene matches. CDR1 KGHSH and CDR2 LQKENI come from the germline V gene. The CDR3 is 15 amino acids. This sample was included in a study of shared clonotypes between healthy human individuals. Assay used: immunoSEQ multiplex PCR; TCRdb lists only in-frame clones, some missing. Here the sample spans under 2,500,000 clones, roughly 95% being singletons. V is TRBV18 and J is TRBJ1-2, with TRBD1 matching over 10 bases. Sample: naive CD4+ T cells sorted from blood. Subset in this sample: CD45RA+ positively selected. This TCR came from a man aged 18 to 29 in good health. The CDR3: CASSPPGQGRWGYTF. Here the CDR3 DNA reads TGTGCCAGCTCACCTCCGGGACAGGGGCGTTGGGGCTACACCTTC.